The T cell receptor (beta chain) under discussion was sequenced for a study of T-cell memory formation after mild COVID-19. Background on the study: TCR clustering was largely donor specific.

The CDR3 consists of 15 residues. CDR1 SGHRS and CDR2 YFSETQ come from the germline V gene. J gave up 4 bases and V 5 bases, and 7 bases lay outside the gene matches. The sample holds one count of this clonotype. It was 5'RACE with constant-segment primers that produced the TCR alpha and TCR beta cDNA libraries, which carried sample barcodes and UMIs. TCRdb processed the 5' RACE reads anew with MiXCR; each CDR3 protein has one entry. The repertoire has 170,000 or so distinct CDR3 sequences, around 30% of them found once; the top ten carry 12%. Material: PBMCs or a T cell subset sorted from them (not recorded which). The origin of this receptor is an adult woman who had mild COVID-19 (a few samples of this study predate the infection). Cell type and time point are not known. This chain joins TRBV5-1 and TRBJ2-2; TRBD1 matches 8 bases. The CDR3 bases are TGCGCCAGCAGACTGGACAGGGATGGCACCGGGGAGCTGTTTTTT. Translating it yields CASRLDRDGTGELFF.